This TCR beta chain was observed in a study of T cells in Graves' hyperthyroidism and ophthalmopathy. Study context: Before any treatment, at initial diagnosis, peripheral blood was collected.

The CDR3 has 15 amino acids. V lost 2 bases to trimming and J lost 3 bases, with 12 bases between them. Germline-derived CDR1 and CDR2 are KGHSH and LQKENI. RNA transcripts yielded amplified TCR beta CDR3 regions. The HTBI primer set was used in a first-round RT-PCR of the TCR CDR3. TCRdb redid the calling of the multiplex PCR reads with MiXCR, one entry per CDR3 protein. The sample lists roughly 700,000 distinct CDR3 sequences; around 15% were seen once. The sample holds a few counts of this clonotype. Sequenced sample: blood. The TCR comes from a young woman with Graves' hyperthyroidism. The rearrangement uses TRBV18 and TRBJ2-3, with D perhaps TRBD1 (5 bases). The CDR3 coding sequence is TGTGCCAGCTCACCAATAGGACAAAGGACAGATACGCAGTATTTT. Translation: CASSPIGQRTDTQYF.